This T cell receptor beta chain was sequenced during a study of tumour-infiltrating T cells in Burkitt lymphoma. This clone was picked up a small number of times. Per germline, CDR1 SGDLS and CDR2 YYNGEE. V dropped 0 bases and J dropped 5 bases, with 11 bases sitting between them. The length of the CDR3 is 15 residues. Using immunoSEQ multiplex PCR, the repertoire was profiled, and TCRdb retains in-frame clones only, with some absent. The sample contains about 14,000 clones, around 30% of which appear only once. The clonotype was recovered from a human donor with diffuse large B-cell lymphoma. The sequencing sample was made of tumor tissue. The V gene is TRBV9, the J gene TRBJ2-2; D may be TRBD2 (6 bases). As DNA, the CDR3 is TGTGCCAGCAGCGTAGATACTAGCATTACCGGGGAGCTGTTTTTT. It yields the protein CASSVDTSITGELFF.